A single sample is the source of the 21 T cell receptor beta chains below, sequenced in a study of cytomegalovirus exposure and HLA in healthy donors. PCR involved 60 Vbeta and 13 Jbeta primers. Libraries were prepared by immunoSEQ multiplex PCR; TCRdb keeps only in-frame clonotypes and omits some of them. Of 80,000 or so clones listed, around 84% are singletons. The sequenced sample was PBMCs. Source of these receptors: a man in his forties or fifties in good health and CMV-seronegative.

A single count supports this clone. The gene calls are TRBV2 and TRBJ2-3; 14 nucleotides agree with TRBD2. This CDR3 spans 15 amino acids. With 8 bases clipped from V and 6 bases from J, the junction kept 7 bases outside the gene matches. The V gene's germline CDR1 is SNHLY and CDR2 FYNNEI. The chain's CDR3 is CASQTSGRVLDTQYF. DNA of the CDR3: TGTGCCAGCCAGACTAGCGGGAGGGTCTTGGATACGCAGTATTTT.

The gene calls are TRBV5-1 and TRBJ2-5; 15 bases match TRBD2. From germline, CDR1 is SGHRS and CDR2 YFSETQ. The CDR3 has 16 residues. V shed 4 bases, J shed 5 bases, and the junction held 6 bases outside the gene matches. CDR3 residues: CASSPGLAGGGETQYF. The CDR3 nucleotides read TGCGCCAGCAGCCCAGGACTAGCGGGAGGGGGGGAGACCCAGTACTTC.

The chain is built from TRBV7-9 and TRBJ1-2, with D uncertain. The ends were cut back, 1 base at V and 6 bases at J, with 15 bases in the middle. Germline lookup yields CDR1 SEHNR and CDR2 FQNEAQ (reference sequence). The CDR3 length is 15 residues. CDR3 sequence (DNA): TGTGCCAGCAGCTTAGAGTCTGGAGGGCCTGATGGCTACACCTTC. Protein product: CASSLESGGPDGYTF.

The rearrangement joins TRBV9 to TRBJ1-1; TRBD1 might be the D (5 bases). The V end lost 4 bases, the J end lost 1 base, and 14 bases lay between the germline ends. The CDR3 length is 15 residues. In germline, CDR1 is SGDLS, CDR2 YYNGEE. The CDR3 protein is CASSPRWGENTEAFF. CDR3 sequence (DNA): TGTGCCAGCAGCCCCAGGTGGGGCGAGAACACTGAAGCTTTCTTT.

This chain joins TRBV7-6 and TRBJ2-7; the match to TRBD1 covers 10 bases. The V and J ends lost 5 bases and 4 bases, in that order; junction bases with no gene match: 5. CDR1 and CDR2 (germline): SGHVS, FNYEAQ. The CDR3 is made up of 14 amino acids. The CDR3 bases are TGTGCCAGCAGCGCCGGGACAGGGGTGTACGAGCAGTACTTC. Amino acid sequence: CASSAGTGVYEQYF.

The rearrangement joins TRBV2 to TRBJ2-3, with 12 bases fitting TRBD2. Germline loops: CDR1 SNHLY, CDR2 FYNNEI. The V gene end was trimmed by 5 bases and the J gene end by 5 bases; junction bases not matched to a gene: 8. The CDR3 is 16 amino acids. Here the CDR3 DNA reads TGTGCCAGCAGTTGGACTAGCGGGGCCCTCGAAGATACGCAGTATTTT. It codes for CASSWTSGALEDTQYF.

V is TRBV5-1 and J is TRBJ2-1, with D possibly being TRBD2 (6 bases). The germline CDR1 and CDR2 sequences are SGHRS and YFSETQ. The CDR3 has 16 amino acids. Trimming removed 0 bases from V and 3 bases from J, with 13 bases in between. CDR3: CASSLGDLRNYNEQFF. The CDR3 DNA reads TGCGCCAGCAGCTTGGGGGACTTGCGGAACTACAATGAGCAGTTCTTC.

The chain uses TRBV10-3 and TRBJ2-2; 7 nucleotides match TRBD1. Germline CDR1 is ENHRY and CDR2 is SYGVKD. Losses at the gene ends were 8 bases for V and 7 bases for J; bases not matched to a gene: 7. This CDR3 spans 13 amino acids. CDR3 coding DNA: TGTGCCATCGGGCAGGGGGTAGGCGGGGAGCTGTTTTTT. It specifies CAIGQGVGGELFF.

The chain has TRBV6-5 and TRBJ2-3, with 7 bases that match TRBD1. The CDR3 runs to 14 residues. Germline CDR1 is MNHEY and CDR2 is SVGAGI. V shed 5 bases, J shed 1 base, and the junction held 3 bases outside the gene matches. CDR3 sequence reads: CASSKTGGTDTQYF. CDR3 sequence (DNA): TGTGCCAGCAGTAAAACAGGGGGCACAGATACGCAGTATTTT.

The chain has TRBV7-6 and TRBJ1-1; a possible D gene is TRBD1 (5 bases). This CDR3 spans 14 amino acids. Trimming cost V 3 bases and J 5 bases, with 13 bases left between them. Germline values: CDR1 SGHVS, CDR2 FNYEAQ. CDR3 protein: CASSFPGEGTEAFF. DNA of the CDR3: TGTGCCAGCAGCTTCCCGGGAGAGGGGACTGAAGCTTTCTTT.

The chain combines TRBV18 with TRBJ2-2; D is unresolved. V was pared by 2 bases and J by 5 bases, with 9 bases between. Germline assignment: CDR1 KGHSH and CDR2 LQKENI. CDR3 size: 14 residues. CDR3 loop: CASSPGDRTGELFF. CDR3 nucleotides: TGTGCCAGCTCACCAGGAGATAGGACCGGGGAGCTGTTTTTT. Full variable domain (missing parts from reference TRBV18 and TRBJ2-2): NAGVMQNPRHLVRRRGQEARLRCSPMKGHSHVYWYRQLPEEGLKFMVYLQKENIIDESGMPKERFSAEFPKEGPSILRIQQVVRGDSAAYFCASSPGDRTGELFFGEGSRLTVL.

The J gene is TRBJ2-5, the V gene TRBV5-4; 8 bases fit TRBD2. This CDR3 contains 16 residues. Germline CDR1 reads SGHNT; CDR2 reads YYREEE (reference sequence). Unmatched junction bases numbered 13, after V lost 7 bases and J lost 2 bases. CDR3 protein: CASQKESGRGQETQYF. The CDR3, as DNA: TGTGCCAGCCAGAAGGAGAGCGGGAGAGGTCAAGAGACCCAGTACTTC. Using reference TRBV5-4 and TRBJ2-5 for the parts outside the CDR3, the full variable domain is ETGVTQSPTHLIKTRGQQVTLRCSSQSGHNTVSWYQQALGQGPQFIFQYYREEENGRGNFPPRFSGLQFPNYSSELNVNALELDDSALYLCASQKESGRGQETQYFGPGTRLLVL.

The genes are TRBV9 and TRBJ2-1; 10 bases match TRBD1. The ends lost 0 bases at V and 3 bases at J; junction bases unmatched: 12. Germline CDR1 SGDLS, CDR2 YYNGEE. The CDR3 has 19 amino acids. Written as DNA, the CDR3 is TGTGCCAGCAGCGTAGACGACAGGGGGCCCCCGGGGGGCTACAATGAGCAGTTCTTC. It specifies CASSVDDRGPPGGYNEQFF.

The chain has TRBV6-5 and TRBJ2-7, with 7 nucleotides matching TRBD2. This CDR3 is built from 15 residues. The V gene's germline CDR1 is MNHEY and CDR2 SVGAGI. Trimming cost V 2 bases and J 4 bases; bases outside gene matches: 8. The CDR3 sequence: CASSYRAGITYEQYF. CDR3 coding DNA: TGTGCCAGCAGTTACCGAGCGGGGATCACTTACGAGCAGTACTTC.

This clone was seen just once. The chain links TRBV5-4 to TRBJ1-2; a weak D match, TRBD1 (6 bases). Germline V CDR1 and CDR2: SGHNT, YYREEE (reference sequence). Trimming pared 1 base from V and 3 bases from J, leaving 10 bases between. The CDR3 has 14 residues. CDR3 bases: TGTGCCAGCAGCTTGTTGGGGGCGGACTATGGCTACACCTTC. It translates to CASSLLGADYGYTF.

This clone was found once. V gene TRBV6-5 combines with J gene TRBJ1-5; TRBD1 matches 9 bases. Germline V gene data show CDR1 as MNHEY and CDR2 as SVGAGI. The CDR3 spans 14 residues. The V segment lost 5 bases and the J segment 6 bases; nucleotides outside the gene matches: 5. DNA for the CDR3: TGTGCCAGCAGTCAAACAGGGGGCGGTCAGCCCCAGCATTTT. Amino acids: CASSQTGGGQPQHF.

The count of this clone is one. The V and J genes are TRBV6-1 and TRBJ1-1; D unresolved. The CDR3 totals 14 residues. Deletions cut 3 bases from V and 1 base from J, with 9 bases between. Germline V gene lookup returns CDR1 MNHNS and CDR2 SASEGT. The CDR3 spells CASSDLGRNTEAFF. The CDR3 nucleotides are TGTGCCAGCAGTGACCTGGGGAGGAACACTGAAGCTTTCTTT.

A few counts support this clone. This chain connects TRBV28 to TRBJ1-1; weak D call: TRBD1 (6 bases). The V gene lost 1 base and the J gene lost 7 bases, with 10 bases spanning the gap. This CDR3 has 13 amino acids. Germline loops: CDR1 MDHEN, CDR2 SYDVKM. In nucleotides, the CDR3 is TGTGCCAGCAGTTTATTGGGGGCTCATGAAGCTTTCTTT. Translating it yields CASSLLGAHEAFF. The full variable domain, with the rest looked up from reference TRBV28 and TRBJ1-1, is DVKVTQSSRYLVKRTGEKVFLECVQDMDHENMFWYRQDPGLGLRLIYFSYDVKMKEKGDIPEGYSVSREKKERFSLILESASTNQTSMYLCASSLLGAHEAFFGQGTRLTVV.

CDR3 amino acids: CASSLAFPSSGANVLTF. For the CDR3, the DNA is TGTGCCAGCAGCTTAGCATTCCCCAGCTCTGGGGCCAACGTCCTGACTTTC. J is TRBJ2-6 and V is TRBV7-2; no clear D. The CDR3 extends over 17 amino acids. Germline values: CDR1 SGHTA, CDR2 FQGNSA. V lost 0 bases and J 0 bases, leaving 9 bases between the germline ends.

This chain links TRBV7-2 with TRBJ2-1; 7 bases line up with TRBD1. V was pared by 4 bases and J by 0 bases, with 6 bases of the junction left unmatched. The length of the CDR3 is 16 residues. Germline V CDR1 and CDR2: SGHTA, FQGNSA. The DNA of the CDR3 is TGTGCCAGCAGCTGGACAGGAACGAGCTCCTACAATGAGCAGTTCTTC. This codes for CASSWTGTSSYNEQFF.

The table lists this clone with a few counts. V and J are TRBV18 and TRBJ2-5, with 8 bases aligning to TRBD2. The junction had 12 bases not matched to a gene; V was cut back by 2 bases and J by 4 bases. Germline assignment: CDR1 KGHSH and CDR2 LQKENI. The CDR3 consists of 17 residues. The CDR3 spells CASSPFGTSGRGETQYF. As DNA, the CDR3 is TGTGCCAGCTCACCATTTGGAACTAGCGGACGGGGAGAGACCCAGTACTTC. The entire variable domain, with the rest obtained from reference TRBV18 and TRBJ2-5, is as follows: NAGVMQNPRHLVRRRGQEARLRCSPMKGHSHVYWYRQLPEEGLKFMVYLQKENIIDESGMPKERFSAEFPKEGPSILRIQQVVRGDSAAYFCASSPFGTSGRGETQYFGPGTRLLVL.